The 30 T cell receptor beta chains below come from one sample, sequenced in a study of beta chain features in type 1 diabetes. As every portion of the isolated RNA was reverse transcribed, the sequencing read expressed TCRB transcripts. Assay used: immunoSEQ multiplex PCR; TCRdb lists only in-frame clones, some missing. Of about 340,000 clones listed, 9.3% are singletons. These receptors have no identified antigens. Study-level results: Moderate yet significant TCRB CDR3 shortening was seen in Type 1 diabetes patients in all four CD4+ subsets.

The sample consisted of central memory CD4+ T cells from blood. These receptors were collected from a man aged 25-45 years with type 1 diabetes.

The genes are TRBV9 and TRBJ2-1, with no clear D. The germline V gene encodes CDR1 SGDLS and CDR2 YYNGEE. CDR3 length: 11 residues. V shed 4 bases and J shed 7 bases, with 6 bases lying between them. In nucleotides, the CDR3 is TGTGCCAGCAGCCCCGCGAATGAGCAGTTCTTC. Protein: CASSPANEQFF.

The V and J genes are TRBV30 and TRBJ1-6; a weak D match, TRBD1 (5 bases). V shed 0 bases and J shed 14 bases, with 14 bases lying between them. This CDR3 contains 13 residues. Germline lookup yields CDR1 GTSNPN and CDR2 SVGIG (reference sequence). The CDR3 loop reads CAWSVRTGWALHF. The CDR3 DNA is TGTGCCTGGAGTGTACGTACAGGTTGGGCCCTCCACTTT.

This clone was recorded a few times. J is TRBJ1-6 and V is TRBV4-3; 8 bases match TRBD1. V lost 0 bases, J lost 9 bases, and 4 bases stayed unmatched. Germline V gives CDR1 LGHNA, CDR2 YSLEER. The CDR3 runs to 15 residues. The DNA for the CDR3 is TGCGCCAGCAGCCAAGATTCCACAGGGGGTTCACCCCTCCACTTT. This gives the protein CASSQDSTGGSPLHF.

This clone appeared a few times. J is TRBJ1-1 and V is TRBV29-1; D is unresolved. The V end lost 7 bases, the J end lost 4 bases, and 10 bases lay between the germline ends. Germline CDR1 SQVTM, CDR2 ANQGSEA. CDR3 length equals 11 residues. The CDR3 nucleotides are TGCAGCGCGGCTATGAGCACTGAAGCTTTCTTT. This gives the protein CSAAMSTEAFF.

The chain couples TRBV6-1 to TRBJ2-3, with 7 bases matching TRBD2. The V gene's germline CDR1 is MNHNS and CDR2 SASEGT. The junction had 5 bases not matched to a gene; V was cut back by 4 bases and J by 1 base. The CDR3 is 15 amino acids. The CDR3 protein is CASSVTLAGTDTQYF. The CDR3 DNA reads TGTGCCAGCAGTGTGACCCTAGCGGGCACAGATACGCAGTATTTT.

This clone showed up just a few times. The V gene is TRBV29-1, the J gene TRBJ2-3; D is undetermined. This CDR3 region has 11 residues. The germline gives CDR1 SQVTM, CDR2 ANQGSEA. Trimming shortened V by 6 bases and J by 2 bases, and 6 bases separated the two germline ends. The CDR3 nucleotides are TGCAGCGTAACTAACACAGATACGCAGTATTTT. It specifies CSVTNTDTQYF.

This clone was recorded a few times. This chain links TRBV5-1 with TRBJ1-6; 7 bases agree with TRBD1. Germline trimming cut 4 bases from V and 8 bases from J; bases unmatched to any gene: 3. Germline V CDR1 and CDR2: SGHRS, YFSETQ. This CDR3 region has 13 residues. Written as DNA, the CDR3 is TGCGCCAGCAGCATAGACAGGGATTCACCCCTCCACTTT. It codes for CASSIDRDSPLHF.

The rearrangement uses TRBV4-1 and TRBJ1-2; D ambiguous. The ends were cut back, 0 bases at V and 2 bases at J, with 7 bases in the middle. Germline V gives CDR1 MGHRA, CDR2 YSYEKL. This CDR3 contains 14 residues. CDR3 in amino acids: CASSQDQRNYGYTF. CDR3 sequence (DNA): TGCGCCAGCAGCCAAGATCAACGGAACTATGGCTACACCTTC.

This clone was counted at least ten times. V and J are TRBV4-3 and TRBJ2-7, with 9 bases that match TRBD1. This CDR3 has 15 residues. J was trimmed by 4 bases and V by 1 base; bases with no gene match: 5. CDR1 and CDR2 from the germline V gene are LGHNA and YSLEER. The DNA for the CDR3 is TGCGCCAGCAGCCAAGGGTACAGGGGGCAGTACGAGCAGTACTTC. It yields the protein CASSQGYRGQYEQYF.

This clone occurred a few times. The chain combines TRBV25-1 with TRBJ2-5; D is possibly TRBD2 (5 bases). Germline CDR1 MGHDK, CDR2 SYGVNS. Trimming cost V 3 bases and J 5 bases, with 13 bases left between them. CDR3 size: 14 residues. CDR3 bases: TGTGCCAGCAGTGAGGAAGGGAGTTTGGAGACCCAGTACTTC. It specifies CASSEEGSLETQYF.

This clone occurred a few times. This chain joins TRBV7-2 and TRBJ2-3; a weak D match, TRBD1 (5 bases). V was trimmed by 7 bases and J by 1 base, leaving 24 bases between them. The V gene's germline CDR1 is SGHTA and CDR2 FQGNSA. This CDR3 comprises 18 residues. The CDR3 region is CASTRDNPLIQGTDTQYF. CDR3 DNA: TGTGCCAGCACTAGAGATAACCCCTTAATACAGGGCACAGATACGCAGTATTTT. The full variable domain, rest sourced from reference TRBV7-2 and TRBJ2-3, is GAGVSQSPSNKVTEKGKDVELRCDPISGHTALYWYRQSLGQGLEFLIYFQGNSAPDKSGLPSDRFSAERTGGSVSTLTIQRTQQEDSAVYLCASTRDNPLIQGTDTQYFGPGTRLTVL.

This clone was counted a few times. This rearrangement joins TRBV6-6 to TRBJ2-7; 8 nucleotides agree with TRBD1. J lost 4 bases, V lost 6 bases, and 5 bases had no gene match. Germline CDR1 MNHNY, CDR2 SVGAGI (reference sequence). This CDR3 contains 13 residues. Here the CDR3 DNA reads TGTGCCAGCAGCCCGGGACAGGTGTACGAGCAGTACTTC. It specifies CASSPGQVYEQYF.

This clone showed up just a few times. The rearrangement joins TRBV7-2 to TRBJ1-2; D is uncertain. Trimming removed 5 bases at V and 8 bases at J, with 12 bases between. Germline V gives CDR1 SGHTA, CDR2 FQGNSA. CDR3 length: 12 amino acids. The CDR3 loop is CASSPGPGGYTF. In nucleotides, the CDR3 is TGTGCCAGCAGCCCGGGCCCCGGAGGCTACACCTTC.

The chain has TRBV6-5 and TRBJ2-7; a weak D match, TRBD1 (6 bases). The V end lost 2 bases, the J end lost 0 bases, and 11 bases lay between the germline ends. CDR1 and CDR2 from the germline V gene are MNHEY and SVGAGI. The CDR3 spans 15 residues. DNA of the CDR3: TGTGCCAGCAGTTACAGGCAGGGGCCCTCCTACGAGCAGTACTTC. Translating gives CASSYRQGPSYEQYF.

The chain combines TRBV2 with TRBJ1-5; 12 bases map to TRBD1. Germline V gene sequence: CDR1 SNHLY, CDR2 FYNNEI. The length of the CDR3 is 14 residues. V trimming: 8 bases; J trimming: 4 bases; junction bases outside the gene matches: 3. The CDR3 region is CASGGQGANQPQHF. The CDR3 DNA reads TGTGCCAGCGGGGGACAGGGGGCGAATCAGCCCCAGCATTTT.

Worth noting for this clone: This same CDR3 is encoded by further DNA sequences in the sample. This chain uses TRBV28 with TRBJ2-3, with a weak D call TRBD2 (5 bases). The V gene lost 6 bases and the J gene lost 3 bases, with 7 bases spanning the gap. Germline CDR1 is MDHEN and CDR2 is SYDVKM. The CDR3 runs 12 residues. The CDR3 DNA sequence: TGTGCCAGCAGCGGCGGGACAGATACGCAGTATTTT. Encoded protein: CASSGGTDTQYF.

This clone has a count of ten or more. The chain employs TRBV4-3 and TRBJ2-1; TRBD2 might be the D (5 bases). V shed 2 bases and J shed 3 bases, with 11 bases lying between them. The CDR3 totals 15 residues. Germline V CDR1 and CDR2: LGHNA, YSLEER. CDR3 sequence reads: CASSQTHGDYNEQFF. Here the CDR3 DNA reads TGCGCCAGCAGCCAAACCCACGGGGACTACAATGAGCAGTTCTTC.

The chain carries TRBV11-2 and TRBJ2-2; the D is unclear. The CDR3 contains 14 residues. Trimming pared 4 bases from V and 7 bases from J, leaving 13 bases between. CDR1 is SGHAT and CDR2 is FQNNGV in the germline V gene. CDR3 loop: CASSSPRRIGELFF. DNA for the CDR3: TGTGCCAGCAGCTCCCCACGGCGCATCGGGGAGCTGTTTTTT.

A few counts support this clone. The chain links TRBV10-3 to TRBJ2-3; 12 bases align to TRBD2. Germline assignment: CDR1 ENHRY and CDR2 SYGVKD. J gave up 4 bases and V 5 bases, and 1 base lay outside the gene matches. The CDR3 has 14 residues. The CDR3 DNA sequence: TGTGCCATCAGTTCTAGCGGGGGGGCAGATACGCAGTATTTT. This encodes CAISSSGGADTQYF.

The genes are TRBV11-2 and TRBJ2-5; D may match TRBD1 or TRBD2 (5 bases each). Trimming left V 1 base short and J 4 bases short, with 10 bases between. The CDR3 totals 14 residues. The V gene's germline CDR1 is SGHAT and CDR2 FQNNGV. The CDR3 spells CASSLGPGAETQYF. The DNA of the CDR3 is TGTGCCAGCAGCTTAGGCCCCGGGGCAGAGACCCAGTACTTC.

This clone was recorded a few times. The chain has TRBV7-9 and TRBJ2-1; the D gene is possibly TRBD2 (5 bases). V lost 5 bases and J 9 bases, leaving 14 bases between the germline ends. Germline V lookup: CDR1 SEHNR, CDR2 FQNEAQ (reference sequence). This CDR3 is 13 amino acids long. The CDR3 spells CASSPHYEGEQFF. The CDR3 coding sequence is TGTGCCAGCAGCCCCCATTACGAGGGTGAGCAGTTCTTC.

Only a few counts were recorded for this clone. This rearrangement joins TRBV29-1 to TRBJ2-5; D remains unclear. In germline, CDR1 is SQVTM, CDR2 ANQGSEA. V was shortened by 6 bases and J by 1 base, with 9 bases between the two germline ends. The length of the CDR3 is 12 residues. The CDR3 protein is CSVWAAQETQYF. CDR3 nucleotides: TGCAGCGTGTGGGCGGCCCAAGAGACCCAGTACTTC.

This clone was counted between two and nine times. The V gene is TRBV2, the J gene TRBJ2-3; 10 bases fit TRBD1. Trimming took 7 bases from V and 4 from J; bases not matched to a gene: 8. Germline V lookup: CDR1 SNHLY, CDR2 FYNNEI. The CDR3 totals 15 residues. The CDR3 reads CASKRDRGPADTQYF. The CDR3 nucleotides are TGTGCCAGCAAACGCGACAGGGGGCCGGCAGATACGCAGTATTTT.

This clone was picked up a small number of times. The chain recombines TRBV9 with TRBJ2-1, with D possibly matching TRBD2 (6 bases). The germline CDR1 and CDR2 sequences are SGDLS and YYNGEE. The CDR3 extends over 12 amino acids. Trimming shortened V by 4 bases and J by 10 bases, and 12 bases separated the two germline ends. The CDR3 region is CASSRLGNEQFF. CDR3 in DNA: TGTGCCAGCAGCCGACTAGGGAACGAGCAGTTCTTC.

V usage is TRBV5-6 and J usage is TRBJ1-4; D gene unclear. Germline V gene data show CDR1 as SGHDT and CDR2 as YYEEEE. The CDR3 totals 15 residues. V was clipped by 3 bases and J by 4 bases, with 13 bases between them. CDR3 region: CASSSTVSINEKLFF. In nucleotides, the CDR3 is TGTGCCAGCAGCTCCACGGTCTCGATTAATGAAAAACTGTTTTTT.

The gene calls are TRBV7-8 and TRBJ2-6; D might be TRBD2 (6 bases). The CDR3 sequence is 18 residues long. V was cut by 4 bases and J by 0 bases, with 16 bases left in between. Per the germline V gene, CDR1 is SGHVS and CDR2 is FQNEAQ. The CDR3 nucleotides read TGTGCCAGCAGCTCCTTTCACCGGAGGGCCTCTGGGGCCAACGTCCTGACTTTC. As protein: CASSSFHRRASGANVLTF.

The rearrangement uses TRBV6-6 and TRBJ2-5, with 10 bases that match TRBD2. Germline assignment: CDR1 MNHNY and CDR2 SVGAGI (reference sequence). The junction had 4 bases not matched to a gene; V was cut back by 3 bases and J by 3 bases. The CDR3 spans 15 residues. The CDR3 nucleotides read TGTGCCAGCAGTTATTGGACTAGCGGAAAAGAGACCCAGTACTTC. The encoded protein is CASSYWTSGKETQYF.

The chain uses TRBV4-1 and TRBJ2-5; D is unresolved. The germline V gene has CDR1 MGHRA and CDR2 YSYEKL. CDR3 length: 13 amino acids. V was cut by 0 bases and J by 5 bases, with 7 bases left in between. In DNA form, the CDR3 reads TGCGCCAGCAGCCAAGATAGTAGGGAGACCCAGTACTTC. Residues: CASSQDSRETQYF.

The chain's CDR3 is CASSLAGQNYEQYF. The CDR3 nucleotides are TGTGCCAGCAGCTTGGCGGGACAGAACTACGAGCAGTACTTC. The chain recombines TRBV5-6 with TRBJ2-5, with TRBD1 matching over 7 bases. Gene TRBJ2-7 matches the end of the DNA better, so the J call may be wrong. Per germline, CDR1 SGHDT and CDR2 YYEEEE. The CDR3 runs 14 residues.

The V gene is TRBV23-1, the J gene TRBJ1-1, with TRBD1 matching over 8 bases. TRBV23-1 is designated an ORF whose function remains uncertain. There are 17 residues in the CDR3. V shed 0 bases and J 1 base; nucleotides not matched to a gene: 7. The DNA of the CDR3 is TGCGCCAGCAGTCAATCGGACAGGGATCTTTCGAACACTGAAGCTTTCTTT. Translating gives CASSQSDRDLSNTEAFF.